This T cell receptor beta chain was retrieved from a study of cytomegalovirus exposure and HLA in healthy donors. Findings and limits, study-wide: The dataset shows that most TCR sequences were rare, while some public TCRs occurred in many donors. The CMV antigen specificity of a few CMV-associated chains was confirmed through in vitro analysis.

This CDR3 has 18 residues. CDR1 LGHNA and CDR2 YSLEER come from the germline V gene. With V trimmed by 2 bases and J by 7 bases, 16 bases remained unmatched. PCR was performed using 60 Vbeta and 13 Jbeta primers. Clones were read by immunoSEQ multiplex PCR, and TCRdb kept only the in-frame ones, dropping some. The sample contains 120,000 or so clones, 70% to 85% of which appear only once. As to this clone: Its antigen is undetermined.

The sequencing input was PBMCs. V usage is TRBV4-3 and J usage is TRBJ1-2, with TRBD1 matching 10 bases. This TCR came from a man aged 18-30 years in good health and CMV-seronegative. As DNA, the CDR3 is TGCGCCAGCAGCCAACTTCCAGTGGGGGACAGGGGTTTCGGTGGCTACACCTTC. This sequence encodes CASSQLPVGDRGFGGYTF.